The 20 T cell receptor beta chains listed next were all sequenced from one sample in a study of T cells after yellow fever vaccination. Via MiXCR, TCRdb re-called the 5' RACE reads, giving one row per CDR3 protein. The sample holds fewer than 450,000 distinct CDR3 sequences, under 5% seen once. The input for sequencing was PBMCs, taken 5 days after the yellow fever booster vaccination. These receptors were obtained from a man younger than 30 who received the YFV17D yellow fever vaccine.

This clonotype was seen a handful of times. CDR3 sequence: CASSLERTVGVNYGYTF. CDR3 DNA sequence: TGTGCCAGCAGCTTAGAGAGGACGGTGGGGGTTAACTATGGCTACACCTTC. This chain joins TRBV7-8 and TRBJ1-2; TRBD1 is a possible D gene (5 bases). The CDR3 covers 17 residues. Germline CDR1 and CDR2: SGHVS and FQNEAQ. Trimming removed 1 base from V and 1 base from J, with 16 bases in between.

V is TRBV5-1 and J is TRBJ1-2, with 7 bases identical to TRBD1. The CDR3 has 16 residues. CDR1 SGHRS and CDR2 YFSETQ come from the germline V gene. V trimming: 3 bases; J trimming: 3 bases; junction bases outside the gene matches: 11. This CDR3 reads CASSWGQSGGHYGYTF. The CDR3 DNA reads TGCGCCAGCAGCTGGGGACAGAGCGGCGGACACTATGGCTACACCTTC.

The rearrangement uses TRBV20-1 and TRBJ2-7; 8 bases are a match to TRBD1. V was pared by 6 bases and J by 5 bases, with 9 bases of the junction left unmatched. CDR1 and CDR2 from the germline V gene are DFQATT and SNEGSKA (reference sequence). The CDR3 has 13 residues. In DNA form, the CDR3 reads TGCAGTGCCCCTCCAGGACAGGGAAACGAGCAGTACTTC. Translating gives CSAPPGQGNEQYF.

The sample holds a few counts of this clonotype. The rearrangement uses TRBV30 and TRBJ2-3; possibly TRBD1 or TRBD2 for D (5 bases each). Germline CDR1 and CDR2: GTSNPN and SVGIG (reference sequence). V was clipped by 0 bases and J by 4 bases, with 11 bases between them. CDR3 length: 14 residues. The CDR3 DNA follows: TGTGCCTGGAGTGTTCGCTTGGGGGCAGATACGCAGTATTTT. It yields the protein CAWSVRLGADTQYF.

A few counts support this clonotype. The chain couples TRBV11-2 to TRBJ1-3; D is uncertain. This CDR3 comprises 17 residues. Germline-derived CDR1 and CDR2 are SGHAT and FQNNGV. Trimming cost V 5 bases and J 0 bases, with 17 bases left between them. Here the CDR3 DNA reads TGTGCCAGCAGCCAAACGGACGCCGCGAGCTCTGGAAACACCATATATTTT. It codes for CASSQTDAASSGNTIYF.

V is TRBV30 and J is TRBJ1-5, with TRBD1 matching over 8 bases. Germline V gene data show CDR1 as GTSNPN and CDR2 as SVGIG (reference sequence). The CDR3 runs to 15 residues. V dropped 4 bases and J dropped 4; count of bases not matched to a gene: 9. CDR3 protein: CAWNLWTGINQPQHF. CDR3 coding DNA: TGTGCCTGGAATCTATGGACAGGGATTAATCAGCCCCAGCATTTT.

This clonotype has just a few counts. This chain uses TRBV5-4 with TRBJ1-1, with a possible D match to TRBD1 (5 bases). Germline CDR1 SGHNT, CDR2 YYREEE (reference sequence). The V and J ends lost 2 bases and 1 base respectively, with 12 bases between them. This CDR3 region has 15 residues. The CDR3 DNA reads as TGTGCCAGCAGCTTCGCAGGGATAAAGAACACTGAAGCTTTCTTT. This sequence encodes CASSFAGIKNTEAFF. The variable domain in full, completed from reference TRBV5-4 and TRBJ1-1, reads ETGVTQSPTHLIKTRGQQVTLRCSSQSGHNTVSWYQQALGQGPQFIFQYYREEENGRGNFPPRFSGLQFPNYSSELNVNALELDDSALYLCASSFAGIKNTEAFFGQGTRLTVV.

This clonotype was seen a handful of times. CDR3 loop: CASSPSGTAYNEQFF. The CDR3 bases are TGTGCCAGCAGCCCCTCCGGGACAGCCTACAATGAGCAGTTCTTC. J is TRBJ2-1 and V is TRBV5-6; 7 bases are shared with TRBD1. CDR3 size: 15 residues. The germline CDR1 and CDR2 sequences are SGHDT and YYEEEE. The V segment lost 4 bases and the J segment 2 bases; nucleotides outside the gene matches: 6.

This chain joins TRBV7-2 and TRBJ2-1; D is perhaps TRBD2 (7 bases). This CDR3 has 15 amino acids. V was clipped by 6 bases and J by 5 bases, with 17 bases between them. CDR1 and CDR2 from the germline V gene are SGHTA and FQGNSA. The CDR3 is CASSSRGGADNEQFF. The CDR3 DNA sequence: TGTGCCAGCAGTTCCCGAGGGGGGGCCGACAATGAGCAGTTCTTC.

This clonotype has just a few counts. The CDR3 loop is CASSPGQGAEKLFF. In DNA, the CDR3 is TGTGCCAGCAGCCCTGGACAGGGGGCGGAAAAACTGTTTTTT. V and J are TRBV7-2 and TRBJ1-4; 11 nucleotides align to TRBD1. The CDR3 extends over 14 amino acids. Trimming cost V 5 bases and J 8 bases; bases outside gene matches: 4. The germline V gene encodes CDR1 SGHTA and CDR2 FQGNSA. Filled out from reference TRBV7-2 and TRBJ1-4, the complete variable domain reads GAGVSQSPSNKVTEKGKDVELRCDPISGHTALYWYRQSLGQGLEFLIYFQGNSAPDKSGLPSDRFSAERTGGSVSTLTIQRTQQEDSAVYLCASSPGQGAEKLFFGSGTQLSVL.

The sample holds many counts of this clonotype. The CDR3 loop is CASSADYSNQPQHF. CDR3 nucleotides: TGTGCCAGCAGCGCGGACTATAGCAATCAGCCCCAGCATTTT. The rearrangement links TRBV9 to TRBJ1-5; D gene unclear. Germline loops: CDR1 SGDLS, CDR2 YYNGEE. The CDR3 length is 14 residues. With 3 bases removed from V and 0 bases from J, the gap between germline ends came to 7 bases.

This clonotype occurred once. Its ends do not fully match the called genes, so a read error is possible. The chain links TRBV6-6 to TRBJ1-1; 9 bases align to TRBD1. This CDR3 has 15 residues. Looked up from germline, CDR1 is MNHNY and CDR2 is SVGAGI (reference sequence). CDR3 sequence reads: CSSSQRTGARTEAFF. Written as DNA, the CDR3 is TGTTCCAGCAGCCAAAGGACAGGGGCCAGGACTGAAGCTTTCTTT.

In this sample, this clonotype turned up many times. The chain's CDR3 is CASSSTRKGAEQFF. The DNA for the CDR3 is TGTGCCAGCAGTAGTACACGGAAGGGGGCTGAGCAGTTCTTC. The chain couples TRBV12-3 or TRBV12-4 to TRBJ2-1, with 7 nucleotides matching TRBD1. V lost 5 bases and J lost 9; bases outside the gene matches: 10. The CDR3 has 14 residues.

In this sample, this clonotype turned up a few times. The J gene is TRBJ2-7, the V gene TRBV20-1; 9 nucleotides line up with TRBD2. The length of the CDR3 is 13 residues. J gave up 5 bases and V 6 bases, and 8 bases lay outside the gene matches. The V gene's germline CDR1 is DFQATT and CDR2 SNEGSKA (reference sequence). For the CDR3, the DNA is TGCAGTGCGCGACCTAGCGGGGTCGACGAGCAGTACTTC. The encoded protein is CSARPSGVDEQYF.

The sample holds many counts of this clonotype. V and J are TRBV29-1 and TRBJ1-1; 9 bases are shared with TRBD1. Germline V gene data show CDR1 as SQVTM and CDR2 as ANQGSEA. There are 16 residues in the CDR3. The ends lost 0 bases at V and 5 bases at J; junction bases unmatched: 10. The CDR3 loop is CSVEDIGGGTGTEAFF. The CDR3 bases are TGCAGCGTTGAAGATATAGGCGGAGGGACAGGGACTGAAGCTTTCTTT.

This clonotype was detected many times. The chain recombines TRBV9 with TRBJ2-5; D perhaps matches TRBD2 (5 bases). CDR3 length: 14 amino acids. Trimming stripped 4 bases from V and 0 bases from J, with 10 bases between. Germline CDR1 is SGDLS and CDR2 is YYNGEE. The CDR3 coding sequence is TGTGCCAGCAGCCCCCGAGGGTACCAAGAGACCCAGTACTTC. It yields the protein CASSPRGYQETQYF.

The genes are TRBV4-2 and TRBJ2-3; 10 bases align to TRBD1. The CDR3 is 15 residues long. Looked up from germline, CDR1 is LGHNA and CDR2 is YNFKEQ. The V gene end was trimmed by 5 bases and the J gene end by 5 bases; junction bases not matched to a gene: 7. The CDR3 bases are TGTGCCAGCAGCGGCCGGGACAGGGGAGGAGATACGCAGTATTTT. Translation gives CASSGRDRGGDTQYF.

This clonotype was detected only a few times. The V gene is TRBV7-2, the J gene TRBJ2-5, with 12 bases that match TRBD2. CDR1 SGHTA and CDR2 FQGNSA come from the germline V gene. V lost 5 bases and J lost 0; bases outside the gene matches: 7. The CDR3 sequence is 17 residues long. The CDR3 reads CASSPGLAGPYQETQYF. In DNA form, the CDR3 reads TGTGCCAGCAGCCCTGGACTAGCGGGGCCTTACCAAGAGACCCAGTACTTC.

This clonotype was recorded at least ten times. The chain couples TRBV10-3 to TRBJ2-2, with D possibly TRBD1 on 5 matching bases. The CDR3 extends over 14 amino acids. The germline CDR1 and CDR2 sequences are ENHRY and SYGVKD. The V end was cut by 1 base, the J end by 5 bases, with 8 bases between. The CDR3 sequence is CAISEFDRTGELFF. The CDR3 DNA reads TGTGCCATCAGTGAGTTTGACAGAACCGGGGAGCTGTTTTTT.

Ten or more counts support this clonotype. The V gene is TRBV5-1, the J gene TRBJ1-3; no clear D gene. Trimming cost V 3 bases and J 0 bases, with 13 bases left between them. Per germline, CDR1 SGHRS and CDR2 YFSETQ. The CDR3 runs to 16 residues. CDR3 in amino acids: CASSSDLIISGNTIYF. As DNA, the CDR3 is TGCGCCAGCAGCTCGGACCTTATAATCTCTGGAAACACCATATATTTT.